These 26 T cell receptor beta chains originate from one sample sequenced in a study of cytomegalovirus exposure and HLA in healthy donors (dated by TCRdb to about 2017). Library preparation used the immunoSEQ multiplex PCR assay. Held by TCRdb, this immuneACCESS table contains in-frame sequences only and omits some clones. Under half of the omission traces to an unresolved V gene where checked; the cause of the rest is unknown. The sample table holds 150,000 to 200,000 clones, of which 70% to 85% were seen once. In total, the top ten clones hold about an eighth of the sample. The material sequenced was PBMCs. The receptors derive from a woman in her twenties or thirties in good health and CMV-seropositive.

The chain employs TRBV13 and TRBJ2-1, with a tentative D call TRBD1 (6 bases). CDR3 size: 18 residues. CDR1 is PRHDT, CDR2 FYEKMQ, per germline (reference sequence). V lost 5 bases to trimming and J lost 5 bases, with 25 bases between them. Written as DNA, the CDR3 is TGTGCCAGCAGCCCCTCCCTTACACGACAGGCGATCCACAATGAGCAGTTCTTC. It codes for CASSPSLTRQAIHNEQFF.

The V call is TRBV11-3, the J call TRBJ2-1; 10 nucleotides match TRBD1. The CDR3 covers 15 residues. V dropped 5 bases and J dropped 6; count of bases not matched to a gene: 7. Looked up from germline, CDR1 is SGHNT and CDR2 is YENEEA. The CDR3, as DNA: TGTGCCAGCAGCCTTAGAGGGACAGGGGCCAATGAGCAGTTCTTC. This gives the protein CASSLRGTGANEQFF.

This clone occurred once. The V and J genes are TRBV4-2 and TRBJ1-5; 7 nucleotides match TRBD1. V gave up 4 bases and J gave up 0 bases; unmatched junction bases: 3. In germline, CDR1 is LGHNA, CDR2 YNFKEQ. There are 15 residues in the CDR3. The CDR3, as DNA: TGTGCCAGCAGCCCCGGGACAGATAGCAATCAGCCCCAGCATTTT. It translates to CASSPGTDSNQPQHF.

The CDR3 region has the DNA TGTGCCAGCAGCTTAACGACAGGGGGTGTTGATGAGCAGTTCTTC. As protein: CASSLTTGGVDEQFF. V gene TRBV28 combines with J gene TRBJ2-1; 9 bases map to TRBD1. From germline, CDR1 is MDHEN and CDR2 SYDVKM. The CDR3 consists of 15 residues. J was trimmed by 8 bases and V by 6 bases; bases with no gene match: 11. The full variable domain, rest sourced from reference TRBV28 and TRBJ2-1, is DVKVTQSSRYLVKRTGEKVFLECVQDMDHENMFWYRQDPGLGLRLIYFSYDVKMKEKGDIPEGYSVSREKKERFSLILESASTNQTSMYLCASSLTTGGVDEQFFGPGTRLTVL.

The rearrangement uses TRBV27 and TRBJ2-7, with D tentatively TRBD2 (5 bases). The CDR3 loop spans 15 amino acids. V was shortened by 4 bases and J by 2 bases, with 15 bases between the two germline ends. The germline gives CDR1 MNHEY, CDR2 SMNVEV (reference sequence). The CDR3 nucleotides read TGTGCCAGCAGTTGGGAATCAGACGGGGCCTACGAGCAGTACTTC. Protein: CASSWESDGAYEQYF.

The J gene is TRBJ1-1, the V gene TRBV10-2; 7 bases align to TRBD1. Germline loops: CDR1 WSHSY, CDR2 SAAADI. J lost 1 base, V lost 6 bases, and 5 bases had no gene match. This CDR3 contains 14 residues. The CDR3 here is CASRPGTANTEAFF. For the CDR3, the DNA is TGCGCCAGCAGGCCCGGGACAGCGAACACTGAAGCTTTCTTT.

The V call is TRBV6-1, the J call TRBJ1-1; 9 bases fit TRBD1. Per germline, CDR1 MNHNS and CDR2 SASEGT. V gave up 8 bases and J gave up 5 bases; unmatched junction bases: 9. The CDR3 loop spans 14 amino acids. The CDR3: CASDTDRGVTEAFF. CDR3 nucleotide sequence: TGTGCCAGCGACACGGACAGGGGAGTTACTGAAGCTTTCTTT.

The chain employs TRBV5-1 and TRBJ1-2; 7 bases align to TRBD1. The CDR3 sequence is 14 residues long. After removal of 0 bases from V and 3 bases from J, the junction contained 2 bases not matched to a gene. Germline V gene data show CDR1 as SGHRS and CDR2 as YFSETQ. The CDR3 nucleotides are TGCGCCAGCAGCTTGGATGGGACAGACTATGGCTACACCTTC. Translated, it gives CASSLDGTDYGYTF.

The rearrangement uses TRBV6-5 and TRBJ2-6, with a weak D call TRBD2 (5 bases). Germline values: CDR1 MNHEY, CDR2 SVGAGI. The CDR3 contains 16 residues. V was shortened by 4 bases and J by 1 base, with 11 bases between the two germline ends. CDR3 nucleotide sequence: TGTGCCAGCAGTTTCCGTGAGGGTTCTGGGGCCAACGTCCTGACTTTC. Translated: CASSFREGSGANVLTF.

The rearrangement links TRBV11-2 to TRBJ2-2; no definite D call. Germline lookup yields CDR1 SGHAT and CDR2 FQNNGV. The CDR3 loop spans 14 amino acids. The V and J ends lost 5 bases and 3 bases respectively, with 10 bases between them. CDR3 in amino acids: CASSRSPYTGELFF. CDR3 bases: TGTGCCAGCAGCCGTAGCCCTTACACCGGGGAGCTGTTTTTT.

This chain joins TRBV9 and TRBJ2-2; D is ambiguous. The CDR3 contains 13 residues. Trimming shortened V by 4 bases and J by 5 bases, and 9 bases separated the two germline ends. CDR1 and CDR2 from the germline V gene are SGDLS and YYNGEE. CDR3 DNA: TGTGCCAGCAGCCTGAGGCCAACCGGGGAGCTGTTTTTT. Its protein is CASSLRPTGELFF.

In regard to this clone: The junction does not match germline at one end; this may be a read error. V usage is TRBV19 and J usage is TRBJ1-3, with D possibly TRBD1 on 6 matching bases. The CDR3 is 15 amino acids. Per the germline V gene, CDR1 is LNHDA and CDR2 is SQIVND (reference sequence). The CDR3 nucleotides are TGTGCCAGTAGTATTGGGGGCTTTTTGTCACCCCCACTGGATTTT. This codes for CASSIGGFLSPPLDF.

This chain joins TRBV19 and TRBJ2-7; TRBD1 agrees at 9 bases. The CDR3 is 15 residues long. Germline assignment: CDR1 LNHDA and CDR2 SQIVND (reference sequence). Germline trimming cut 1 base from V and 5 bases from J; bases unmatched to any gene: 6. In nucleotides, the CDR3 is TGTGCCAGTAGTATAGTACAGGGGGCTATCGACGAGCAGTACTTC. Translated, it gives CASSIVQGAIDEQYF.

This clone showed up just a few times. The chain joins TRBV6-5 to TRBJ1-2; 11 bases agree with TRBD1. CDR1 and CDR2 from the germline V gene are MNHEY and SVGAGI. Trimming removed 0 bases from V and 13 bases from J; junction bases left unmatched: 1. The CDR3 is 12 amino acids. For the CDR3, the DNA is TGTGCCAGCAGTTACTCCGGGACAGGGGGCACCTTC. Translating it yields CASSYSGTGGTF.

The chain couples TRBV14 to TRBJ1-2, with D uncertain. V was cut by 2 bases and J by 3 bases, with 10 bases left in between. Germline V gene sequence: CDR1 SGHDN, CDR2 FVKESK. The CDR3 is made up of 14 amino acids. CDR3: CASSQHSFDYGYTF. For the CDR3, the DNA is TGTGCCAGCAGCCAACACTCGTTTGACTATGGCTACACCTTC.

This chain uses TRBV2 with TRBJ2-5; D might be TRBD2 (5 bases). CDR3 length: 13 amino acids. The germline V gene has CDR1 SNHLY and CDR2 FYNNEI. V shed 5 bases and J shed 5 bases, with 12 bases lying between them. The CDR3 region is CASSWAERETQYF. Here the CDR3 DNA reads TGTGCCAGCAGTTGGGCGGAGCGGGAGACCCAGTACTTC. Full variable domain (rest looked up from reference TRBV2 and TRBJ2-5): EPEVTQTPSHQVTQMGQEVILRCVPISNHLYFYWYRQILGQKVEFLVSFYNNEISEKSEIFDDQFSVERPDGSNFTLKIRSTKLEDSAMYFCASSWAERETQYFGPGTRLLVL.

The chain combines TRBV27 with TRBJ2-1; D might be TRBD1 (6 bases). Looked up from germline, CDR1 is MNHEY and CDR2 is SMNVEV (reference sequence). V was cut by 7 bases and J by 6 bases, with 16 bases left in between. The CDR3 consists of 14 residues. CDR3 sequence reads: CASKADRVTNEQFF. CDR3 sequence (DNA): TGTGCCAGCAAGGCGGACAGAGTCACCAATGAGCAGTTCTTC.

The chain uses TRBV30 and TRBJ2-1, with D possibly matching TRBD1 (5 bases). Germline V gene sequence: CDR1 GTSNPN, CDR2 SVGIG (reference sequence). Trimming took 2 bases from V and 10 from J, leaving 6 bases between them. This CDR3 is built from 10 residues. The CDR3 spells CAWSKGEQFF. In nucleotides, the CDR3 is TGTGCCTGGAGTAAGGGGGAGCAGTTCTTC.

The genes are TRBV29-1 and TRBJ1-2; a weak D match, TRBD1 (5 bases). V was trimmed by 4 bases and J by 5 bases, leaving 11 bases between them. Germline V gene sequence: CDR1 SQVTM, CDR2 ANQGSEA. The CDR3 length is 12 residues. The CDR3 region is CSVGRERYGYTF. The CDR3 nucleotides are TGCAGCGTTGGCAGGGAACGGTATGGCTACACCTTC. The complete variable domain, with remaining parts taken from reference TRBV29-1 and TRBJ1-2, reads SAVISQKPSRDICQRGTSLTIQCQVDSQVTMMFWYRQQPGQSLTLIATANQGSEATYESGFVIDKFPISRPNLTFSTLTVSNMSPEDSSIYLCSVGRERYGYTFGSGTRLTVV.

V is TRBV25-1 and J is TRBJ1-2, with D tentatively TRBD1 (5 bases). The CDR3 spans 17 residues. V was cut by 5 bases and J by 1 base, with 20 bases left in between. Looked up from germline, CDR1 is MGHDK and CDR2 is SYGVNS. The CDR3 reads CASSSGTEPNNNYGYTF. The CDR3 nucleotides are TGTGCCAGCAGTAGCGGGACTGAACCGAATAATAACTATGGCTACACCTTC.

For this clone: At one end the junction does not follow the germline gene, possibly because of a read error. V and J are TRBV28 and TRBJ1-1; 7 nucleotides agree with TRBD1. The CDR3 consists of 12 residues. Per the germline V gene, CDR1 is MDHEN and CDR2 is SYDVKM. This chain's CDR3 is CASSLSSLQGDF. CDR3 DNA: TGTGCCAGCAGTTTATCTTCCCTCCAGGGGGACTTT. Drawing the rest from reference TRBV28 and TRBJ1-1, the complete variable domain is DVKVTQSSRYLVKRTGEKVFLECVQDMDHENMFWYRQDPGLGLRLIYFSYDVKMKEKGDIPEGYSVSREKKERFSLILESASTNQTSMYLCASSLSSLQGDFGQGTRLTVV.

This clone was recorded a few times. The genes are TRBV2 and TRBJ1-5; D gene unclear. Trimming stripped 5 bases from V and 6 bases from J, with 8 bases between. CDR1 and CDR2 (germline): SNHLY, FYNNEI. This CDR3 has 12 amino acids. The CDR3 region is CASSLGSQPQHF. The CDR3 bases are TGTGCCAGCAGTCTGGGGAGTCAGCCCCAGCATTTT.

In nucleotides, the CDR3 is TGTGCCAGCAGCAAAGAGGTGGGGCCCTACGAGCAGTACTTC. It codes for CASSKEVGPYEQYF. The chain couples TRBV5-4 to TRBJ2-7; perhaps TRBD1 as D (5 bases). Trimming took 4 bases from V and 2 from J, leaving 13 bases between them. The CDR3 runs to 14 residues. Germline-derived CDR1 and CDR2 are SGHNT and YYREEE (reference sequence).

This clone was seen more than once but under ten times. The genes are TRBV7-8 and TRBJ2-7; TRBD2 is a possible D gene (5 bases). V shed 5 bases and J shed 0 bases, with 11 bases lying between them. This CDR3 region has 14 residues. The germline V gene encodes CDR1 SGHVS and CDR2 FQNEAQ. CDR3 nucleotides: TGTGCCAGCAGCCCGGAGCGGCGCTCCTACGAGCAGTACTTC. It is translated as CASSPERRSYEQYF.

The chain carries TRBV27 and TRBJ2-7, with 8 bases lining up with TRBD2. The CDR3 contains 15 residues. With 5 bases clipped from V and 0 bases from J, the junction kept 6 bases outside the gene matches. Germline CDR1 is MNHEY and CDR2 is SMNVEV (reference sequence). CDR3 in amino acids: CASSPGGSSSYEQYF. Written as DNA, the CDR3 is TGTGCCAGCAGTCCGGGAGGGAGTAGCTCCTACGAGCAGTACTTC.

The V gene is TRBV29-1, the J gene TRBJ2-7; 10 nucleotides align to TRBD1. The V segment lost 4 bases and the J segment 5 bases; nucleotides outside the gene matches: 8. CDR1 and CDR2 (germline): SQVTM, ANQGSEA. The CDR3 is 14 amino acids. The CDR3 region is CSVVLGDRGHEQYF. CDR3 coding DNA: TGCAGCGTTGTTTTAGGGGACAGGGGCCACGAGCAGTACTTC.